The TCR beta chain under discussion was sequenced for a study of blood T cell repertoires in COVID-19. About the research overall: Acute and convalescent COVID-19 samples came from the United States, Italy and Spain.

V gave up 8 bases and J gave up 2 bases, with 22 bases separating them. This CDR3 spans 15 amino acids. Germline V CDR1 and CDR2: GTSNPN, SVGIG (reference sequence). Produced via immunoSEQ multiplex PCR; TCRdb's table is partial and in-frame only. The table shows approximately 260,000 clones, with approximately 85% occurring only once. Cohorts were determined from participant-reported clinical history. Individuals in the exposed group had encountered a COVID-19 case within 2 weeks preceding study entry. V is TRBV30 and J is TRBJ2-7; D is perhaps TRBD1 (6 bases). Material for sequencing was PBMCs or T cells enriched from blood (not recorded which). This receptor was taken from a woman in her forties or fifties who had been exposed to COVID-19. Written as DNA, the CDR3 is TGTGCCGTAAGCCAGGGGACGAGTGGAGCCTACGAGCAGTACTTC. Its protein is CAVSQGTSGAYEQYF.